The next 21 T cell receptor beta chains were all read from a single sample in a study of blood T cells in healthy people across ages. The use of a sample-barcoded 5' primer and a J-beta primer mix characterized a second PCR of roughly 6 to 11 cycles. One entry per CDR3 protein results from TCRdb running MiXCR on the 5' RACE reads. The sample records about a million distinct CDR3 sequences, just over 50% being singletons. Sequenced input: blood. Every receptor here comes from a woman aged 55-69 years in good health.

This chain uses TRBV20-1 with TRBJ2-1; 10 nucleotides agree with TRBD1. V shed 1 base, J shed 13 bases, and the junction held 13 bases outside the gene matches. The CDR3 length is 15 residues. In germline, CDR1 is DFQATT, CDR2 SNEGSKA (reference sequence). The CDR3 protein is CSARAGTGEQETQFF. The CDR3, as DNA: TGCAGTGCTAGAGCAGGGACAGGGGAACAAGAGACCCAGTTCTTC.

CDR3 bases: TGCAGCGCCACGGCGGGACTAGCGCCTGCCGAGCAGTACTTC. This codes for CSATAGLAPAEQYF. V is TRBV29-1 and J is TRBJ2-4; TRBD2 aligns across 10 bases. Matching the DNA end better, TRBJ2-7 makes the J call doubtful. Germline V CDR1 and CDR2: SQVTM, ANQGSEA. The CDR3 has 14 residues.

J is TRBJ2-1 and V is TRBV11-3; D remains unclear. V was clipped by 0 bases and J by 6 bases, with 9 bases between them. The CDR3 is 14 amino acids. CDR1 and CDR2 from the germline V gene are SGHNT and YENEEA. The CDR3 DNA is TGTGCCAGCAGCTTAGATCTCGTGAGCAATGAGCAGTTCTTC. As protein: CASSLDLVSNEQFF.

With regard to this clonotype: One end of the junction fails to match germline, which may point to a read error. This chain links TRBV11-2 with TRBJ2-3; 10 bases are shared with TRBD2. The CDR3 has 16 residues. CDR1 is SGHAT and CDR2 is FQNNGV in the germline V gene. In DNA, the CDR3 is TGTGCCGGCAGCTTAGATGCTAGCGGGAGAATAGATACGCAGTATTTT. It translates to CAGSLDASGRIDTQYF. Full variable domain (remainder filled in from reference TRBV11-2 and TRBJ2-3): EAGVAQSPRYKIIEKRQSVAFWCNPISGHATLYWYQQILGQGPKLLIQFQNNGVVDDSQLPKDRFSAERLKGVDSTLKIQPAKLEDSAVYLCAGSLDASGRIDTQYFGPGTRLTVL.

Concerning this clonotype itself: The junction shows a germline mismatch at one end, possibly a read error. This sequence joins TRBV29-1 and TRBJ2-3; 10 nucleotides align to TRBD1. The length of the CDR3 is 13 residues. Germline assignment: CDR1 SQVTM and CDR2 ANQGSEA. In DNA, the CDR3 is TGCAGCGTTAAAGACAGGGGGCCAGATACGCAGTATTTT. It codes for CSVKDRGPDTQYF.

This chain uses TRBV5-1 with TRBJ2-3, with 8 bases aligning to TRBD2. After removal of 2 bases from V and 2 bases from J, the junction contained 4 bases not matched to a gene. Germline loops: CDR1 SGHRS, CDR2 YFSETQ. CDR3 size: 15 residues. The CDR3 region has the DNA TGCGCCAGCAGCTTTTTCGGGGGGGTCACAGATACGCAGTATTTT. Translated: CASSFFGGVTDTQYF.

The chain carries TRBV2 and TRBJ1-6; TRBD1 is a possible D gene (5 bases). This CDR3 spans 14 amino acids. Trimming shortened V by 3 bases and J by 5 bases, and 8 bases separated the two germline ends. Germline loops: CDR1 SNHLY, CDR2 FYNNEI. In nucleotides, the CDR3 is TGTGCCAGCAGTGAGGGGACCCATAATTCACCCCTCCACTTT. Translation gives CASSEGTHNSPLHF.

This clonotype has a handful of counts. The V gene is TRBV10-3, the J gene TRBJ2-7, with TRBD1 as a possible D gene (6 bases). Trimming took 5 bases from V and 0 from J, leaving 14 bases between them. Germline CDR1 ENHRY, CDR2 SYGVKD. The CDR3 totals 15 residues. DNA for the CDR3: TGTGCCATCAGTTCCGGGACACCGAGCTCCTACGAGCAGTACTTC. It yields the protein CAISSGTPSSYEQYF.

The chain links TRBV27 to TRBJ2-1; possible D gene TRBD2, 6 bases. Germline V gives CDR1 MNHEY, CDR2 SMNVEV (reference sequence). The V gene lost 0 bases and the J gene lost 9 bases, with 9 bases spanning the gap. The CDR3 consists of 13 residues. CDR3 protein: CASSLSYGGEQFF. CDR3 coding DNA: TGTGCCAGCAGTTTATCGTACGGGGGTGAGCAGTTCTTC.

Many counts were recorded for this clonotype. The chain's CDR3 is CSVLSGADTQYF. The DNA of the CDR3 is TGCAGCGTTCTGTCGGGAGCAGATACGCAGTATTTT. This sequence joins TRBV29-1 and TRBJ2-3; perhaps TRBD2 as D (6 bases). The CDR3 runs to 12 residues. Per germline, CDR1 SQVTM and CDR2 ANQGSEA. V lost 5 bases and J lost 4, with 10 bases in between.

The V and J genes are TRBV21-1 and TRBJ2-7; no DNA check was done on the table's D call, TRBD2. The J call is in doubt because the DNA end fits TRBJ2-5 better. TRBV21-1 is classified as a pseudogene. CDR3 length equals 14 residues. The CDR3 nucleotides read TGTGCCAGCAGCACGGGGGGCCTTGGGGAGACCCAGTACTTC. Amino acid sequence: CASSTGGLGETQYF.

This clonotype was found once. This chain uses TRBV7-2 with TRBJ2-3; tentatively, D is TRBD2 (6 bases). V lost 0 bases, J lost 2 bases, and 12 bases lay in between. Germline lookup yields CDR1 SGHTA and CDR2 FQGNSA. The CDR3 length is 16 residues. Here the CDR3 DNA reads TGTGCCAGCAGCTTAGCGGCGCGGGGATTCACAGATACGCAGTATTTT. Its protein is CASSLAARGFTDTQYF. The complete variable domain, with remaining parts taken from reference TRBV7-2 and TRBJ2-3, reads GAGVSQSPSNKVTEKGKDVELRCDPISGHTALYWYRQSLGQGLEFLIYFQGNSAPDKSGLPSDRFSAERTGGSVSTLTIQRTQQEDSAVYLCASSLAARGFTDTQYFGPGTRLTVL.

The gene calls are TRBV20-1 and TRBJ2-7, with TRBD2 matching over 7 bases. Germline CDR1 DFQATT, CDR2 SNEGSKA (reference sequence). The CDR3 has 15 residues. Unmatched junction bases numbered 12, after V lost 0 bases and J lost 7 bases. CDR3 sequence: CSARDPPGDYGEQYF. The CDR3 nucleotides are TGCAGTGCTAGAGATCCCCCGGGGGACTATGGAGAGCAGTACTTC.

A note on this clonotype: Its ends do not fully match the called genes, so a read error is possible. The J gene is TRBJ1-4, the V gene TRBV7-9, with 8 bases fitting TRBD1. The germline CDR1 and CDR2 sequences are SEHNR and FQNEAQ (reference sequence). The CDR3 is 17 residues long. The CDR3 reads CVSSLGQGGGAKEKLFF. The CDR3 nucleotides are TGTGTCAGCAGCCTCGGACAGGGAGGGGGAGCTAAGGAAAAACTGTTTTTT.

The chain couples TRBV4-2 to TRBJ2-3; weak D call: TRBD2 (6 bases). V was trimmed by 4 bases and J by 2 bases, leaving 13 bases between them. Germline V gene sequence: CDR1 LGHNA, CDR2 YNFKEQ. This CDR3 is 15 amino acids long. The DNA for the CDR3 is TGTGCCAGCAGCCCCCGAGCGGGTAACACAGATACGCAGTATTTT. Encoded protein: CASSPRAGNTDTQYF.

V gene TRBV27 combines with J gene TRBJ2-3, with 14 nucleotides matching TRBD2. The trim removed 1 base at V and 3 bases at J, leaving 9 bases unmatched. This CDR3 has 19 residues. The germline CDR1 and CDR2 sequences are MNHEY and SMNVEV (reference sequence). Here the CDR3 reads CASSLLGLAGVDGTDTQYF. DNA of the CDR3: TGTGCCAGCAGTTTATTGGGACTAGCGGGAGTCGATGGTACAGATACGCAGTATTTT.

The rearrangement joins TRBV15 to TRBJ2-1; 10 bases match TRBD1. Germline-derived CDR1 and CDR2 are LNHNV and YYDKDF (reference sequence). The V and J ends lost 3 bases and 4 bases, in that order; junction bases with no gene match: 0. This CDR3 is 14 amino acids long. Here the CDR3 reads CATSRGQGYNEQFF. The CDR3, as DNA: TGTGCCACCAGCAGGGGACAGGGGTACAATGAGCAGTTCTTC.

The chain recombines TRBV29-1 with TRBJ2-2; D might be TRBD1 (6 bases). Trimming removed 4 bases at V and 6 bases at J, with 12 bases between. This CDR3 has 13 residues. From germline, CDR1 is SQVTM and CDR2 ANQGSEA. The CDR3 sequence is CSVGYRAAGELFF. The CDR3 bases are TGCAGCGTTGGGTACAGGGCGGCCGGGGAGCTGTTTTTT.

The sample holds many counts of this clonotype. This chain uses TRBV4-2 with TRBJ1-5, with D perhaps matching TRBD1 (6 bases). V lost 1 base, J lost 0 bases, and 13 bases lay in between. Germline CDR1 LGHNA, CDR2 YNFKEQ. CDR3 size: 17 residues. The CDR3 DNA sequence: TGTGCCAGCAGCCAAGTCTCCAGGGGTTCTAGCAATCAGCCCCAGCATTTT. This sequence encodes CASSQVSRGSSNQPQHF.

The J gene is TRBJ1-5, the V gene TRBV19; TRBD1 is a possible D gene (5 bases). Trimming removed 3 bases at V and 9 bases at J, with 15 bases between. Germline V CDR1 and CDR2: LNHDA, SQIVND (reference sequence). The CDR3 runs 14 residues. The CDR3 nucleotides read TGTGCCAGTAGTATGGGCAGACAGTTCGCGCCCCAGCATTTT. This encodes CASSMGRQFAPQHF.

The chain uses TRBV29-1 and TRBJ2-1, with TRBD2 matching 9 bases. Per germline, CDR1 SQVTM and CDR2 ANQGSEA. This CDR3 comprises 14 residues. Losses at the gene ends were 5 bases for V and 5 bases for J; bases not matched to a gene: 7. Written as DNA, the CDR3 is TGCAGCGTTCATCGGCGGGAGGGGAACAATGAGCAGTTCTTC. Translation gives CSVHRREGNNEQFF.